This TCR beta chain was profiled in a study of T cells in Graves' hyperthyroidism and ophthalmopathy. Whole-study findings and limits: The model made its ophthalmopathy prediction, and onset followed a median around six months later.

Researchers amplified the TCR beta CDR3 regions from RNA transcripts. TCR CDR3 regions were first amplified by RT-PCR with HTBI primers. MiXCR was run by TCRdb on the multiplex PCR reads, yielding one entry per CDR3 protein. The data hold about 370,000 distinct CDR3 sequences, with roughly 15% observed a single time. Individuals with ophthalmopathy presented a Clinical Activity Score of at least 3, a NOSPECS grade of at least 4 and a duration under 3 months. Patients having uncontrolled infection, another autoimmune disease, pregnancy or lactation were not included. Germline lookup yields CDR1 KGHDR and CDR2 SFDVKD. The CDR3 totals 14 residues. Between the trimmed V and J ends, which lost 8 bases and 2 bases, there was a span of 13 bases. This clonotype was seen only a few times. Its cognate antigen is unknown.

This chain joins TRBV24-1 and TRBJ2-3, with D possibly TRBD1 on 5 matching bases. The sample was blood. The clonotype was recovered from a woman between 55 and 75 years old with Graves' ophthalmopathy. The CDR3 DNA reads TGTGCCACCACCGGTGGGGCTTCCACAGATACGCAGTATTTT. It specifies CATTGGASTDTQYF.